The sequence of this T cell receptor beta chain was determined in a study of tumor-infiltrating lymphocytes in primary liver carcinoma. Looking at the study overall: There were roughly 3.5 to 8 million productive TCRbeta reads per sample, a yield similar across tissue types.

Regarding the study as a whole: Top-250-clone fractions were significantly higher in tumors than in blood (p = 0.039).

Reverse transcription of approximately 520 ng total RNA with a constant-region primer produced TCR beta cDNA. ARM-PCR, slightly modified, supplied the TCR beta libraries through three nested multiplex PCR rounds. The opening two PCR rounds, approximately 10 cycles each, paired TRBV1-TRBV30 forward primers with a C-beta reverse primer. Via MiXCR, TCRdb re-called the multiplex PCR reads, giving one row per CDR3 protein. This sample has 90,000 to 150,000 distinct CDR3 sequences, with around 65% found just once. Concerning this clonotype: The antigen is not known. At one of its ends the junction is not consistent with the germline gene, which may arise from a read error.

This CDR3 contains 12 residues. Each 20-30 mg portion of unsorted bulk tissue served as the source for co-extraction of RNA and DNA. The gene calls are TRBV12-3 or TRBV12-4 and TRBJ2-5, with TRBD1 matching 7 bases. The TCR was taken from a woman aged 55-70 years with primary liver carcinoma and hepatitis B virus infection. Sequenced input: tumor-adjacent normal liver tissue. The CDR3 sequence is CVSRGQPQAQYF. DNA for the CDR3: TGTGTCAGCAGGGGACAGCCCCAGGCCCAATACTTC.